The clone carrying this TCR beta chain turned up a few times. Its antigen is as yet unknown. The CDR3 is 15 residues long. Germline CDR1 reads SGDLS; CDR2 reads YYNGEE. Trimming pared 0 bases from V and 0 bases from J, leaving 7 bases between. This record comes from a study of T-cell memory formation after mild COVID-19. Study-wide results and caveats: The study found contracting CD4+ clones mainly in CM and EM and contracting CD8+ clones in EMRA. Day 15 to 85 contractors were CD4/CD8 balanced; later expanders leaned CD4+.

TCRdb reprocessed the 5' RACE reads via MiXCR and lists one record per CDR3 protein. The table has 350,000 to 550,000 distinct CDR3 sequences, approximately 18% seen once. V and J are TRBV9 and TRBJ1-3; D is uncertain. Input material: PBMCs or a T cell subset sorted from them (not recorded which). The sequence derives from a man aged 18-30 years who had mild COVID-19 (a few samples of this study predate the infection). Cell type and time point are not known. This CDR3 reads CASSVEVFSGNTIYF. CDR3 bases: TGTGCCAGCAGCGTAGAGGTTTTCTCTGGAAACACCATATATTTT.